The present T cell receptor beta chain was sequenced within a study of cytotoxic CD8 clonotypes in ibrutinib-treated CLL. In the study overall: Investigators reported about 25 partial and 2 complete responses; after median about 74 months, 14 patients remained remitted and approximately twelve progressed.

CDR3 length equals 15 residues. Per the germline V gene, CDR1 is LNHDA and CDR2 is SQIVND (reference sequence). Trimming took 7 bases from V and 5 from J, leaving 20 bases between them. Using immunoSEQ multiplex PCR, the repertoire was profiled, and TCRdb retains in-frame clones only, with some absent. Of around 92,000 clones in the sample, approximately 80% were seen once. The input for sequencing was PBMCs, taken after 24 months of ibrutinib treatment. The sequence was obtained from a human donor with chronic lymphocytic leukemia. The chain joins TRBV19 to TRBJ1-2; a weak D match, TRBD1 (5 bases). The CDR3 nucleotides are TGTGCCAGTAACACCAAGACCGGGACGGCGTATGGCTACACCTTC. Amino acids: CASNTKTGTAYGYTF.